A single sample gave rise to the 7 T cell receptor beta chains below, sequenced in a study of T cell clones after liver transplantation. TCRdb's table, derived via immunoSEQ multiplex PCR, lists solely in-frame clones and lacks some. The sample holds fewer than 110,000 clones, roughly four fifths seen once. The material sequenced was CD4+ T cells from blood, taken around 44 months after liver transplant. The receptor set was obtained from a human patient who received a liver transplant. Some T cells may possibly be graft donor cells.

This chain uses TRBV28 with TRBJ1-3; D uncertain. Germline V gives CDR1 MDHEN, CDR2 SYDVKM. The CDR3 extends over 11 amino acids. The ends were cut back, 2 bases at V and 10 bases at J, with 6 bases in the middle. The CDR3 sequence is CASSLQRTIYF. CDR3 bases: TGTGCCAGCAGTTTACAGCGTACCATATATTTT.

The V and J genes are TRBV9 and TRBJ2-3; 9 bases line up with TRBD1. Germline V gene data show CDR1 as SGDLS and CDR2 as YYNGEE. V was clipped by 5 bases and J by 6 bases; unmatched bases: 7. The length of the CDR3 is 14 residues. CDR3 coding DNA: TGTGCCAGCAGAGGGGACAGGGTAACCGATACGCAGTATTTT. This encodes CASRGDRVTDTQYF.

V gene TRBV18 combines with J gene TRBJ1-4; TRBD1 might be the D (6 bases). Germline V lookup: CDR1 KGHSH, CDR2 LQKENI. Trimming took 3 bases from V and 10 from J, leaving 12 bases between them. This CDR3 has 13 amino acids. The CDR3 region is CASSPQGMGKLFF. As DNA, the CDR3 is TGTGCCAGCTCACCCCAGGGGATGGGAAAACTGTTTTTT.

V gene TRBV7-2 combines with J gene TRBJ2-5; 15 bases align to TRBD2. Trimming cost V 3 bases and J 5 bases; bases outside gene matches: 10. In germline, CDR1 is SGHTA, CDR2 FQGNSA. The CDR3 is 18 amino acids. Here the CDR3 reads CASSLGLAGGSPGETQYF. For the CDR3, the DNA is TGTGCCAGCAGCTTGGGACTAGCGGGAGGCTCCCCTGGGGAGACCCAGTACTTC.

J is TRBJ1-2 and V is TRBV28; 10 nucleotides agree with TRBD1. This CDR3 is built from 14 residues. V shed 5 bases and J 4 bases; nucleotides not matched to a gene: 4. Germline V gene data show CDR1 as MDHEN and CDR2 as SYDVKM. CDR3 in DNA: TGTGCCAGCAGTCCAGGACAGGGGGTCTATGGCTACACCTTC. The encoded protein is CASSPGQGVYGYTF.

The V gene is TRBV21-1, the J gene TRBJ1-5. TRBV21-1 is labeled a pseudogene. The CDR3 length is 17 residues. The CDR3 coding sequence is TGTGCCAGCAGCAAAGCGGCTTGTAGGGAAGTAAATCAGCCCCAGCATTTT. It encodes CASSKAACREVNQPQHF.

V is TRBV6-6 and J is TRBJ2-7; the match to TRBD2 covers 10 bases. From germline, CDR1 is MNHNY and CDR2 SVGAGI (reference sequence). Unmatched junction bases numbered 5, after V lost 5 bases and J lost 4 bases. The CDR3 runs to 14 residues. The CDR3 sequence is CASSLAGVGYEQYF. DNA of the CDR3: TGTGCCAGCAGTCTAGCGGGAGTTGGGTACGAGCAGTACTTC.